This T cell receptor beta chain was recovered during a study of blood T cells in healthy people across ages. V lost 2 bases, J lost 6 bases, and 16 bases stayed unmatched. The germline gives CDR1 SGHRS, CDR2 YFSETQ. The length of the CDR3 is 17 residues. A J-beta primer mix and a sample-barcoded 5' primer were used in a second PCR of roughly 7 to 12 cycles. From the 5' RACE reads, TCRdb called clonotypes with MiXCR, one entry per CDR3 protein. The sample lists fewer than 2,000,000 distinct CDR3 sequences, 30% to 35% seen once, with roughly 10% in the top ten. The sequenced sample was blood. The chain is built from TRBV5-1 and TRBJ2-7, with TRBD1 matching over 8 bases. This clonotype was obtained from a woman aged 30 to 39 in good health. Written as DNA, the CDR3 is TGCGCCAGCAGCTTTGGTCCCGTAGGCCAGGGGGCCGGCGAGCAGTACTTC. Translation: CASSFGPVGQGAGEQYF. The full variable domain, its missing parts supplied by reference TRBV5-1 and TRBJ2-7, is KAGVTQTPRYLIKTRGQQVTLSCSPISGHRSVSWYQQTPGQGLQFLFEYFSETQRNKGNFPGRFSGRQFSNSRSEMNVSTLELGDSALYLCASSFGPVGQGAGEQYFGPGTRLTVT.